The clone carrying this TCR beta chain was observed at least ten times. The data belong to a study of T cells in Graves' hyperthyroidism and ophthalmopathy. Individuals with ophthalmopathy presented a Clinical Activity Score of at least 3, a NOSPECS grade of at least 4 and a duration under 3 months. It was RNA transcripts that yielded the amplified TCR beta CDR3 regions. In the first-round RT-PCR of the TCR CDR3, the HTBI primer set was used. TCRdb reprocessed the multiplex PCR reads via MiXCR and lists one record per CDR3 protein. Of some 530,000 distinct CDR3 sequences in the sample, around a fifth were seen once. There are 16 residues in the CDR3. V dropped 6 bases and J dropped 3; count of bases not matched to a gene: 8. Germline-derived CDR1 and CDR2 are SGHAT and FQNNGV.

The chain joins TRBV11-2 to TRBJ2-2; 9 positions agree with TRBD1. This receptor was obtained from a woman aged 65 to 85 with Graves' ophthalmopathy. Sequencing used blood. The CDR3 region is CASRLGTGLHTGELFF. The CDR3 DNA reads TGTGCCAGCAGACTCGGGACAGGGCTTCACACCGGGGAGCTGTTTTTT.